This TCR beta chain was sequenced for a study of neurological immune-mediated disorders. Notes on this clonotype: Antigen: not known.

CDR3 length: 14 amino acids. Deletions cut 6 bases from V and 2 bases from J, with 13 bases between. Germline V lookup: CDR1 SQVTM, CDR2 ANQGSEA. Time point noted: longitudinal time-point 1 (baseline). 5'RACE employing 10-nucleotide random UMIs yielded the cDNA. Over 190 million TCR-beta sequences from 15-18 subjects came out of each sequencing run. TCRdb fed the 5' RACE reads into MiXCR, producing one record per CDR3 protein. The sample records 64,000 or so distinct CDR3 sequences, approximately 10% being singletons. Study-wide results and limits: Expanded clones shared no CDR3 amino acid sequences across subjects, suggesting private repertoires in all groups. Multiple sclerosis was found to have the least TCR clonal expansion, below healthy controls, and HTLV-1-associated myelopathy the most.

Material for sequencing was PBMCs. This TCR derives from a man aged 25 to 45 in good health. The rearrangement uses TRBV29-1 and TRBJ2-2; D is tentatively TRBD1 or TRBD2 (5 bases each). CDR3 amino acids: CSVGWDPNTGELFF. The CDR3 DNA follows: TGCAGCGTCGGATGGGACCCAAACACCGGGGAGCTGTTTTTT.